This T cell receptor (beta chain) was identified in a study of blood T cell repertoires in COVID-19. On the study more broadly: There were acute and convalescent COVID-19 samples, and they came from the United States, Italy and Spain.

In germline, CDR1 is LNHNV, CDR2 YYDKDF (reference sequence). V lost 1 base, J lost 8 bases, and 14 bases lay in between. This CDR3 contains 15 residues. Assay: immunoSEQ multiplex PCR; the TCRdb copy retains only in-frame clones and omits some. The profile shows 150,000 to 200,000 clones, more than 75% of them singletons. Participants were aged roughly 18 to 90 years, lived in 25 or so US areas, and enrolled virtually. The sequenced material came from PBMCs or T cells enriched from blood (not recorded which). This chain uses TRBV15 with TRBJ1-4, with D perhaps TRBD1 (6 bases). The TCR comes from a man in his fifties or sixties who had been exposed to COVID-19. The CDR3: CATSRGGQGEEKLFF. CDR3 DNA: TGTGCCACCAGCAGAGGGGGGCAGGGAGAGGAAAAACTGTTTTTT.